The source of this T cell receptor beta chain is a study of T cells after yellow fever vaccination. Germline CDR1 LGHNA, CDR2 YNFKEQ. The V end lost 3 bases, the J end lost 6 bases, and 11 bases lay between the germline ends. CDR3 length equals 13 residues. Via MiXCR, TCRdb re-called the 5' RACE reads, giving one row per CDR3 protein. This sample has 340,000 or so distinct CDR3 sequences; around an eighth occur once, and the top ten carry 3.2%. The sequencing here drew on CD4+ T cells sorted from PBMCs, taken 15 days after the yellow fever booster vaccination. The chain carries TRBV4-2 and TRBJ1-1; the D gene is possibly TRBD1 (6 bases). This clonotype was obtained from a man aged 18-30 years who received the YFV17D yellow fever vaccine. The CDR3 loop reads CASSHDRLSEAFF. Here the CDR3 DNA reads TGTGCCAGCAGCCATGACAGGCTCTCTGAAGCTTTCTTT.